This entry concerns a single TCR beta chain. This clone was seen once. Its antigen remains undetermined. No qualities accompany the bases; no much larger clone lies one base away. Naive and memory CD4+ T cells were separated from cryopreserved PBMCs by CD4 enrichment followed by EasySep naive CD4+ T cell enrichment. Ficoll-Paque PLUS gradient centrifugation was used to isolate PBMCs from leukapheresis product or whole blood. PBMCs were either cryopreserved at -140°C or used fresh in the expansion assay. The QIAamp Micro DNA Kit was used to extract genomic DNA from the CD4+ T cells. Uncultured naive and memory CD4+ T cell DNA received deep-resolution immunoSEQ TCR-beta sequencing. Per the original workflow: During preprocessing, nonproductive sequences were removed, as were CDR3s that did not start with C, did not end with F or W, or were shorter than 7 amino acids. Cultured and uncultured naive and memory CD4+ repertoires were searched for previously identified spike- and CEF-reactive CDR3s. After three terminal residues were trimmed from each end, CDR3 homology was quantified as pairwise Levenshtein distance using the stringdist R package. Held by TCRdb, this immuneACCESS table contains in-frame sequences only and omits some clones. Under half of the omission traces to an unresolved V gene where checked; the cause of the rest is unknown. V and J calls and clone size are those listed in that table; D and trimming were worked out from the DNA. The sample yields more than 30,000 clones; 70% to 90% were counted once. Less than 4% of the sample rests with the top ten.

The source of the sample is a study of CD4 T cells in relation to SARS-CoV-2 and coronaviruses (dated by TCRdb to 2020 to 2023). Study-level background: The full convalescent cohort of about a dozen patients had a median age of around 39 years, ranging from roughly 21 to 75 years. Using patient-derived lymphoblastoid cell lines, the shared crossreactive spike epitopes were mapped to their HLA restriction. The study assessed, at the TCR clonotype level, memory CD4+ T cell crossreactivity between SARS-CoV-2 and common cold coronavirus spike proteins. The approximately 12 convalescent patients included 8 males and 4 females; two subjects were Hispanic. Expansion assays from other donors in the study were sequenced with a different, Illumina-based TCR-beta assay. The Adaptive Biotechnologies TCR-sequencing kit was used to sequence samples from a few pre-COVID donors and the naive versus memory experiments, whereas other data were Illumina-based. The full study reports these points: Sequencing of naive versus memory cells indicated that the assay detects memory recall responses, not primary responses primed during culture. Around three fifths of donors had memory CD4+ clonotypes that crossrecognized SARS-CoV-2 and at least one common cold coronavirus spike. Crossreactive clones showed significantly weaker SARS-CoV-2-driven expansion than monoreactive clones, consistent with antigenic imprinting. The study was limited by small numbers of patients and tested TCRs. Since the crossreactivity analysis centred on spike protein, crossreactivity against other viral proteins was not assessed. Pre-pandemic and post-infection samples were not both contributed by any donor, so tracing of the source of pre-existing responses was limited.

CDR1 SNHLY and CDR2 FYNNEI were looked up in the germline V gene. V is shortened by 3 bases, J by 1 base, and the region joining them spans 6 bases. Inclusive of the bounding cysteine and phenylalanine, the CDR3 is 13 residues long. The sequence is cut down to CDR3 DNA, 39 bases in frame from base 1. The sequencing input was memory CD4+ T cells from PBMCs. The cell subset or site label corresponds to: memory (non-naive) CD4+ T cells. This clonotype was obtained from an adult with COVID-19. In this chain, TRBV2 is recombined with TRBJ2-5; no D gene call is confident. The CDR3 protein sequence reads: CASSEGLQETQYF. The nucleotides are TGTGCCAGCAGTGAGGGCCTCCAAGAGACCCAGTACTTC. Reference TRBV2 and TRBJ2-5 proteins supply the regions before and after the CDR3; the full variable domain is: EPEVTQTPSHQVTQMGQEVILRCVPISNHLYFYWYRQILGQKVEFLVSFYNNEISEKSEIFDDQFSVERPDGSNFTLKIRSTKLEDSAMYFCASSEGLQETQYFGPGTRLLVL.